The sequence of this TCR beta chain was determined in a study of cytomegalovirus exposure and HLA in healthy donors. General observations from the study: Within an earlier analysis, most TCR beta V segments proved productive either about 90% or about 30% of the time. Within a later analysis, the majority of CMV-associated TCR beta chains appeared HLA-restricted. There were several of the most significant clusters that appeared linked to common viral pathogens in a later analysis.

This clone was observed once. Its specificity is unknown. The primer mix had 60 Vbeta and 13 Jbeta primers. Original processing methods: Later reanalysis found 70 million to 95 million unique TCR beta chains, some 10 million of them shared. TCRdb's table, derived via immunoSEQ multiplex PCR, lists solely in-frame clones and lacks some. That table supplies the V and J calls and clone size; D and trimming were determined from the DNA. Altogether some 60,000 clones are present, 70% to 75% being singletons, with the ten largest covering approximately 5%. Deletions cut 4 bases from V and 4 bases from J, with 5 bases between. Germline V gene lookup returns CDR1 SGHVS and CDR2 FQNEAQ. The length of the CDR3 is 12 residues.

This sequence joins TRBV7-8 and TRBJ1-3, with D unresolved. The sequence was obtained from a woman in her 30s in good health and CMV-seronegative. Sequencing was performed on PBMCs. The DNA of the CDR3 is TGTGCCAGCAGCTACAGCGGAAACACCATATATTTT. It translates to CASSYSGNTIYF.